This T cell receptor (beta chain) was documented in a study of CD8+ T cells in alopecia areata. Study conclusions and caveats: For baseline CD8+ expansion, any link to response stays uncertain with one nonresponder.

Sequencing templates came from extracted RNA that was reverse transcribed into cDNA. The data were produced by immunoSEQ multiplex PCR, yet TCRdb's version contains in-frame clones alone and is incomplete. The top ten clones hold more than 0.85% of a sample with roughly 250,000 clones, over 45% of them seen once. With respect to this clone: Its antigen remains unidentified.

The treatment: oral pan-JAK inhibitor, 5-10 mg twice daily. The CDR3 consists of 15 residues. The germline CDR1 and CDR2 sequences are LNHDA and SQIVND (reference sequence). V shed 3 bases and J 7 bases; nucleotides not matched to a gene: 8. The material was CD4+ T cells sorted from blood, obtained around week 53, from a patient treated with tofacitinib. This chain connects TRBV19 to TRBJ2-1; TRBD2 matches 8 bases. The receptor's source is a human donor with alopecia areata. CDR3 loop: CASSMTERGRNEQFF. As DNA, the CDR3 is TGTGCCAGTAGTATGACTGAGCGGGGGAGGAATGAGCAGTTCTTC.